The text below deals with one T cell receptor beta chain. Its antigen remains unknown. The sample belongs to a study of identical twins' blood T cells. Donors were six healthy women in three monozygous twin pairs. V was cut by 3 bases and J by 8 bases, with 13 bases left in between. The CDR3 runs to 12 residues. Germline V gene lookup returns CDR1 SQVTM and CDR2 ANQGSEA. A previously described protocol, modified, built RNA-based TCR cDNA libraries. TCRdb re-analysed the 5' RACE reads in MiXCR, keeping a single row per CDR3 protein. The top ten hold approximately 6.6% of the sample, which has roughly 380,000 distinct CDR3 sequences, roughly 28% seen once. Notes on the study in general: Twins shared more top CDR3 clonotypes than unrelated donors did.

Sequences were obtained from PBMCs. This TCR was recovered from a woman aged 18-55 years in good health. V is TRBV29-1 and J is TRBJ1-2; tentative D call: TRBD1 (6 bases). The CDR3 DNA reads TGCAGCGTTGACGGGGGGGCGCGGGGCTACACCTTC. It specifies CSVDGGARGYTF.